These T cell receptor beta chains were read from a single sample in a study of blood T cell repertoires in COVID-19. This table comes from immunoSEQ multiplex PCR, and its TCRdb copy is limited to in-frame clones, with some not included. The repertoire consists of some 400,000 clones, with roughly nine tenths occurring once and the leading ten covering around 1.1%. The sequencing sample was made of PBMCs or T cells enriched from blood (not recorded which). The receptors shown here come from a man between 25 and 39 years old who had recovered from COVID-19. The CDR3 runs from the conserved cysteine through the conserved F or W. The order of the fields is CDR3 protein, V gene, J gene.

CDR3 protein: CASAVTGGGETQYF
V gene: TRBV10-2
J gene: TRBJ2-5

CDR3 protein: CASSYSGNTGELFF
V gene: TRBV7-3
J gene: TRBJ2-2

CDR3 protein: CASSPGLAGAYSYEQYF
V gene: TRBV27
J gene: TRBJ2-7

CDR3 protein: CASSHRPGGIQYEQFF
V gene: TRBV14
J gene: TRBJ2-1

CDR3 protein: CASSRGRGPWMNTEAFF
V gene: TRBV28
J gene: TRBJ1-1

CDR3 protein: CASSSMAVPIQETQYF
V gene: TRBV5-5
J gene: TRBJ2-5

CDR3 protein: CASSPRTSGRLEQYF
V gene: TRBV7-8
J gene: TRBJ2-7

CDR3 protein: CASSLGDRDYGYTF
V gene: TRBV11-2
J gene: TRBJ1-2

CDR3 protein: CASSLRGGVGETQYF
V gene: TRBV11-3
J gene: TRBJ2-5

CDR3 protein: CASSSIQGSGYTF
V gene: TRBV11-2
J gene: TRBJ1-2

CDR3 protein: CASSRSPLEAFF
V gene: TRBV7-9
J gene: TRBJ1-1

CDR3 protein: CASSFLAGGPGDEQFF
V gene: TRBV7-9
J gene: TRBJ2-1

CDR3 protein: CASSAGQGGDQPQHF
V gene: TRBV19
J gene: TRBJ1-5

CDR3 protein: CASSGGLRQFF
V gene: TRBV19
J gene: TRBJ2-1

CDR3 protein: CASSEGGIGRLEAFF
V gene: TRBV2
J gene: TRBJ1-1

CDR3 protein: CASSRTSGRALFREQYF
V gene: TRBV5-4
J gene: TRBJ2-7

CDR3 protein: CASSLLRQGNTEAFF
V gene: TRBV28
J gene: TRBJ1-1

CDR3 protein: CASSFTGAGSYNEQFF
V gene: TRBV28
J gene: TRBJ2-1

CDR3 protein: CASSQPLRTGDYGYTF
V gene: TRBV3-1/TRBV3-2
J gene: TRBJ1-2

CDR3 protein: CASSLFSDRDGNTIYF
V gene: TRBV27
J gene: TRBJ1-3

CDR3 protein: CASGVLLGSSGANVLTF
V gene: TRBV28
J gene: TRBJ2-6

CDR3 protein: CASSLARDNTEAFF
V gene: TRBV5-1
J gene: TRBJ1-1

CDR3 protein: CASSRRTGTFSYEQYF
V gene: TRBV5-1
J gene: TRBJ2-7

CDR3 protein: CASSFFRGREAFF
V gene: TRBV27
J gene: TRBJ1-1

CDR3 protein: CASSSGQGYGYTF
V gene: TRBV5-4
J gene: TRBJ1-2

CDR3 protein: CASSLGGYQPQHF
V gene: TRBV7-8
J gene: TRBJ1-5

CDR3 protein: CARSLATGTRSYNSPLHF
V gene: TRBV5-3
J gene: TRBJ1-6

CDR3 protein: CATSREGHPREAFF
V gene: TRBV15
J gene: TRBJ1-1

CDR3 protein: CASSYQGSGETQYF
V gene: TRBV6-5
J gene: TRBJ2-5